This passage covers 20 T cell receptor beta chains from one sample sequenced in a study of T-cell reconstitution after alpha-beta-depleted transplantation in children. Antigen specificity for these receptors is unknown. Unique molecular identifiers were used in preparing the TCRbeta library. TCRdb fed the PCR reads into MiXCR, producing one record per CDR3 protein. The sample gives approximately 300,000 distinct CDR3 sequences, almost 8% of which show up once; over 7.5% is in the top ten. General study findings and limits: From newly produced T cells came most of the T-cell counts and diversity one year after transplant.

The sequencing used peripheral blood, collected 360 days after TCRalphabeta/CD19-depleted stem cell transplant. The receptors derive from a female patient between 2 and 10 years old who had a stem cell transplant for Fanconi anemia, so the T cells may come from the graft donor.

The rearrangement links TRBV7-2 to TRBJ1-3; D ambiguous. The CDR3 contains 14 residues. Germline V gene data show CDR1 as SGHTA and CDR2 as FQGNSA. Trimming stripped 0 bases from V and 2 bases from J, with 5 bases between. CDR3 bases: TGTGCCAGCAGCTTAGCTGGGACTGGAAACACCATATATTTT. Amino acids: CASSLAGTGNTIYF.

This clonotype showed up just a few times. The V and J genes are TRBV20-1 and TRBJ1-5, with TRBD1 matching 12 bases. The CDR3 contains 16 residues. Unmatched junction bases numbered 8, after V lost 6 bases and J lost 2 bases. The germline gives CDR1 DFQATT, CDR2 SNEGSKA (reference sequence). The CDR3 reads CSARRGQGARNQPQHF. CDR3 nucleotide sequence: TGCAGTGCCCGCCGGGGACAGGGGGCTCGCAATCAGCCCCAGCATTTT.

This clonotype was counted at least ten times. The rearrangement links TRBV28 to TRBJ2-1; D may be TRBD1 (5 bases). The V gene lost 1 base and the J gene lost 7 bases, with 11 bases spanning the gap. Germline V gene sequence: CDR1 MDHEN, CDR2 SYDVKM. The CDR3 covers 14 residues. This chain's CDR3 is CASSLSQGWNEQFF. CDR3 DNA sequence: TGTGCCAGCAGTTTATCTCAGGGATGGAATGAGCAGTTCTTC. Full variable domain (rest looked up from reference TRBV28 and TRBJ2-1): DVKVTQSSRYLVKRTGEKVFLECVQDMDHENMFWYRQDPGLGLRLIYFSYDVKMKEKGDIPEGYSVSREKKERFSLILESASTNQTSMYLCASSLSQGWNEQFFGPGTRLTVL.

There are a few counts of this clonotype. V gene TRBV4-3 combines with J gene TRBJ1-1; D not resolved. This CDR3 is built from 14 residues. V lost 4 bases, J lost 4 bases, and 13 bases lay in between. The V gene's germline CDR1 is LGHNA and CDR2 YSLEER. CDR3 nucleotides: TGCGCCAGCAGCCCTTCTTGGGTCAGCACTGAAGCTTTCTTT. Encoded protein: CASSPSWVSTEAFF.

Ten or more counts support this clonotype. V and J are TRBV27 and TRBJ1-6, with D unclear. The V gene lost 5 bases and the J gene lost 6 bases, with 14 bases spanning the gap. Per the germline V gene, CDR1 is MNHEY and CDR2 is SMNVEV (reference sequence). This CDR3 is 15 amino acids long. CDR3 nucleotides: TGTGCCAGCAGTCCTTACTTCACTTCTAATTCACCCCTCCACTTT. The encoded protein is CASSPYFTSNSPLHF.

This clonotype has ten or more counts. V and J are TRBV18 and TRBJ2-7; perhaps D is TRBD1 or TRBD2 (5 bases each). The V end was cut by 5 bases, the J end by 3 bases, with 11 bases between. This CDR3 is 13 amino acids long. The germline V gene encodes CDR1 KGHSH and CDR2 LQKENI. The CDR3 DNA reads as TGTGCCAGCTCAATAGGGACGCTCTACGAGCAGTACTTC. Its protein product is CASSIGTLYEQYF.

A few counts support this clonotype. V is TRBV7-7 and J is TRBJ2-5; 7 bases map to TRBD1. Germline CDR1 is SSHAT and CDR2 is FNYEAQ (reference sequence). The CDR3 totals 16 residues. Germline trimming cut 5 bases from V and 10 bases from J; bases unmatched to any gene: 19. CDR3 bases: TGTGCCAGCAGCCAGGGAAGGGGGCAGGGCCCCAGGGACCAGTACTTC. Protein sequence: CASSQGRGQGPRDQYF.

This clonotype was detected ten times or more. The chain is built from TRBV6-1 and TRBJ2-2; D is uncertain. Germline CDR1 reads MNHNS; CDR2 reads SASEGT. The CDR3 loop spans 15 amino acids. Trimming left V 10 bases short and J 2 bases short, with 17 bases between. CDR3 in DNA: TGTGCCACCAGAATCGGACGGCCTAACACCGGGGAGCTGTTTTTT. It codes for CATRIGRPNTGELFF.

This clonotype occurred many times. The V gene is TRBV12-3 or TRBV12-4, the J gene TRBJ1-5; perhaps TRBD1 as D (5 bases). The CDR3 loop spans 14 amino acids. Trimming removed 7 bases from V and 3 bases from J, with 13 bases in between. CDR3 bases: TGTGCCAGCACCCGTCGGGGGGACAATCAGCCCCAGCATTTT. This encodes CASTRRGDNQPQHF.

J is TRBJ2-7 and V is TRBV3-1; D is perhaps TRBD2 (6 bases). The CDR3 is 15 amino acids. Germline values: CDR1 LGHDT, CDR2 YNNKEL (reference sequence). Trimming took off 0 bases at V and 6 bases at J, with 15 bases between the two ends. The CDR3 coding sequence is TGTGCCAGCAGCCAAGATTTTCCGGGAGTCGCCGAGCAGTACTTC. Protein sequence: CASSQDFPGVAEQYF.

This clonotype has at least ten counts. The rearrangement joins TRBV12-3 or TRBV12-4 to TRBJ1-2; perhaps TRBD1 as D (5 bases). The CDR3 sequence is 16 residues long. V was clipped by 3 bases and J by 3 bases, with 17 bases between them. The CDR3 region is CASSLSGGGGDYGYTF. Written as DNA, the CDR3 is TGTGCCAGCAGTTTGTCTGGGGGAGGAGGCGACTATGGCTACACCTTC.

The table lists this clonotype with a few counts. This chain uses TRBV4-1 with TRBJ2-7; D is ambiguous. Germline V gene lookup returns CDR1 MGHRA and CDR2 YSYEKL. The CDR3 has 14 amino acids. Trimming shortened V by 3 bases and J by 5 bases, and 14 bases separated the two germline ends. CDR3 protein: CASSHVSTVDEQYF. CDR3 nucleotide sequence: TGCGCCAGCAGCCATGTTTCTACAGTAGACGAGCAGTACTTC.

The sample holds many counts of this clonotype. This chain links TRBV28 with TRBJ1-2; D is perhaps TRBD1 (5 bases). Germline CDR1 MDHEN, CDR2 SYDVKM. This CDR3 contains 13 residues. V lost 2 bases to trimming and J lost 3 bases, with 7 bases between them. CDR3 DNA: TGTGCCAGCAGTTTACAGGGTTACTATGGCTACACCTTC. Protein: CASSLQGYYGYTF.

This clonotype has ten or more counts. V and J are TRBV6-2 or TRBV6-3 and TRBJ2-5, with D perhaps TRBD1 or TRBD2 (6 bases each). V was pared by 2 bases and J by 4 bases, with 26 bases between. Germline V CDR1 and CDR2: MNHEY, SVGEGT. This CDR3 is 19 amino acids long. CDR3 in DNA: TGTGCCAGCAGTTACGTTAACCCTGGACAGTGGAAGGAGGGAGAGACCCAGTACTTC. It translates to CASSYVNPGQWKEGETQYF.

This clonotype was observed a handful of times. The chain is built from TRBV20-1 and TRBJ2-2; perhaps TRBD2 as D (5 bases). Germline assignment: CDR1 DFQATT and CDR2 SNEGSKA (reference sequence). The CDR3 has 12 amino acids. V lost 1 base and J 6 bases, leaving 6 bases between the germline ends. The CDR3 loop is CSARAGSGELFF. The CDR3 DNA reads as TGCAGTGCTAGAGCGGGGTCCGGGGAGCTGTTTTTT.

The gene calls are TRBV6-5 and TRBJ2-2; 7 bases fit TRBD1. Trimming took 4 bases from V and 0 from J; bases not matched to a gene: 2. CDR1 is MNHEY and CDR2 is SVGAGI in the germline V gene. This CDR3 is 15 amino acids long. In DNA form, the CDR3 reads TGTGCCAGCAGTTCACAGGGGCCGAACACCGGGGAGCTGTTTTTT. It translates to CASSSQGPNTGELFF.

This clonotype was detected ten times or more. The chain combines TRBV5-1 with TRBJ2-7; no firm D call. V was cut by 4 bases and J by 3 bases, with 11 bases left in between. The CDR3 has 13 amino acids. From germline, CDR1 is SGHRS and CDR2 YFSETQ. CDR3 nucleotide sequence: TGCGCCAGCAGCCCGCTCCCAGGCTACGAGCAGTACTTC. Its translation: CASSPLPGYEQYF.

The chain recombines TRBV11-2 with TRBJ2-3; possible D gene TRBD2, 7 bases. The CDR3 length is 14 residues. The V end was cut by 5 bases, the J end by 2 bases, with 11 bases between. Germline assignment: CDR1 SGHAT and CDR2 FQNNGV. The CDR3 is CASSRGALTDTQYF. DNA for the CDR3: TGTGCCAGCAGCCGGGGGGCCCTCACAGATACGCAGTATTTT.

Comments on this clonotype: Sequence at one end of the junction differs from germline and may be a read error. The CDR3 DNA follows: TGTGCCTCCAGCAGGCTACCGGGGTTGTGGGGCACAGATACGCAGTATTTT. This translates into CASSRLPGLWGTDTQYF. This chain links TRBV15 with TRBJ2-3; the D gene is possibly TRBD2 (5 bases). In germline, CDR1 is LNHNV, CDR2 YYDKDF (reference sequence). This CDR3 comprises 17 residues.

This clonotype was seen only a few times. This chain joins TRBV9 and TRBJ2-1; 12 nucleotides align to TRBD1. V shed 3 bases and J 8 bases; nucleotides not matched to a gene: 6. CDR3 length: 15 amino acids. CDR1 SGDLS and CDR2 YYNGEE come from the germline V gene. CDR3 loop: CASSAGQGAWDEQFF. The CDR3 nucleotides read TGTGCCAGCAGCGCGGGACAGGGGGCCTGGGATGAGCAGTTCTTC.